The 23 T cell receptor beta chains reported below all come from one sample, sequenced in a study of neoadjuvant anti-PD-1 for oral cavity cancer. Sequenced by immunoSEQ multiplex PCR; TCRdb stores in-frame clones only, minus some. The table includes roughly 14,000 clones, 70% to 80% detected once. Sequences were derived from PBMCs, sampled before nivolumab (anti-PD-1) treatment. All receptors derive from a person aged 35-79 years with oral cavity squamous cell carcinoma.

The J gene is TRBJ2-7, the V gene TRBV7-8; 9 bases fit TRBD1. The germline CDR1 and CDR2 sequences are SGHVS and FQNEAQ. The CDR3 runs 16 residues. V was pared by 5 bases and J by 2 bases, with 10 bases of the junction left unmatched. As DNA, the CDR3 is TGTGCCAGCAGCCCCGGACAGGGGACGAGAACCTACGAGCAGTACTTC. Amino acid sequence: CASSPGQGTRTYEQYF. Looking up the rest from reference TRBV7-8 and TRBJ2-7 gives the full variable domain: GAGVSQSPRYKVAKRGQDVALRCDPISGHVSLFWYQQALGQGPEFLTYFQNEAQLDKSGLPSDRFFAERPEGSVSTLKIQRTQQEDSAVYLCASSPGQGTRTYEQYFGPGTRLTVT.

The table lists this clone with a few counts. The CDR3 nucleotides read TGTGCCAGCTCACTCACAGGGAGCTCCTACGAGCAGTACTTC. Translating it yields CASSLTGSSYEQYF. The chain links TRBV18 to TRBJ2-7, with a tentative D call TRBD1 (6 bases). CDR3 length equals 14 residues. Between the trimmed V and J ends, which lost 4 bases and 0 bases, there was a span of 10 bases. CDR1 is KGHSH, CDR2 LQKENI, per germline. The variable domain in full, completed from reference TRBV18 and TRBJ2-7, reads NAGVMQNPRHLVRRRGQEARLRCSPMKGHSHVYWYRQLPEEGLKFMVYLQKENIIDESGMPKERFSAEFPKEGPSILRIQQVVRGDSAAYFCASSLTGSSYEQYFGPGTRLTVT.

This clone was counted between two and nine times. The V gene is TRBV9, the J gene TRBJ2-7; 8 bases fit TRBD2. CDR3 length: 15 amino acids. The junction had 16 bases not matched to a gene; V was cut back by 4 bases and J by 10 bases. Germline V gene data show CDR1 as SGDLS and CDR2 as YYNGEE. CDR3 sequence: CASSLTARGGSEQYF. The CDR3 nucleotides read TGTGCCAGCAGCCTCACTGCTCGGGGGGGTTCAGAACAGTACTTC. Full variable domain (rest looked up from reference TRBV9 and TRBJ2-7): DSGVTQTPKHLITATGQRVTLRCSPRSGDLSVYWYQQSLDQGLQFLIQYYNGEERAKGNILERFSAQQFPDLHSELNLSSLELGDSALYFCASSLTARGGSEQYFGPGTRLTVT.

The chain recombines TRBV14 with TRBJ2-1; TRBD2 matches at 11 bases. The germline gives CDR1 SGHDN, CDR2 FVKESK. The ends lost 2 bases at V and 6 bases at J; junction bases unmatched: 3. The CDR3 is made up of 15 amino acids. The CDR3 loop is CASSQTSGGGNEQFF. Here the CDR3 DNA reads TGTGCCAGCAGCCAAACTAGCGGGGGTGGCAATGAGCAGTTCTTC.

The J gene is TRBJ1-1, the V gene TRBV7-2; a possible D gene is TRBD1 (6 bases). Germline loops: CDR1 SGHTA, CDR2 FQGNSA. With 5 bases removed from V and 7 bases from J, the gap between germline ends came to 8 bases. The CDR3 runs to 11 residues. CDR3 DNA sequence: TGTGCCAGCAGCCCGACAGGTGAAGCTTTCTTT. Encoded protein: CASSPTGEAFF.

The rearrangement uses TRBV4-2 and TRBJ1-3; D is unresolved. There are 15 residues in the CDR3. The ends were cut back, 1 base at V and 2 bases at J, with 9 bases in the middle. The V gene's germline CDR1 is LGHNA and CDR2 YNFKEQ. The CDR3 protein is CASSQGPGTGNTIYF. The CDR3 coding sequence is TGTGCCAGCAGCCAAGGACCGGGAACTGGAAACACCATATATTTT.

This clone was counted a single time. The V gene is TRBV19, the J gene TRBJ2-6; D perhaps matches TRBD2 (5 bases). The CDR3 is 18 amino acids. CDR1 LNHDA and CDR2 SQIVND come from the germline V gene (reference sequence). Trimming took 7 bases from V and 0 from J, leaving 19 bases between them. CDR3 region: CASTPVGRLSSGANVLTF. The CDR3 DNA reads as TGTGCCAGTACCCCGGTGGGGAGACTCAGCTCTGGGGCCAACGTCCTGACTTTC. The full variable domain, rest sourced from reference TRBV19 and TRBJ2-6, is DGGITQSPKYLFRKEGQNVTLSCEQNLNHDAMYWYRQDPGQGLRLIYYSQIVNDFQKGDIAEGYSVSREKKESFPLTVTSAQKNPTAFYLCASTPVGRLSSGANVLTFGAGSRLTVL.

The CDR3 loop is CASSLGQGSYYTIYF. In DNA, the CDR3 is TGCGCCAGCAGCTTGGGACAGGGATCTTACTACACCATATATTTT. V is TRBV5-1 and J is TRBJ1-3, with 7 bases lining up with TRBD1. The length of the CDR3 is 15 residues. V lost 0 bases, J lost 8 bases, and 8 bases stayed unmatched. Germline-derived CDR1 and CDR2 are SGHRS and YFSETQ. Full variable domain (remainder filled in from reference TRBV5-1 and TRBJ1-3): KAGVTQTPRYLIKTRGQQVTLSCSPISGHRSVSWYQQTPGQGLQFLFEYFSETQRNKGNFPGRFSGRQFSNSRSEMNVSTLELGDSALYLCASSLGQGSYYTIYFGEGSWLTVV.

The V and J genes are TRBV6-6 and TRBJ1-3, with 7 bases lining up with TRBD1. Looked up from germline, CDR1 is MNHNY and CDR2 is SVGAGI (reference sequence). Losses at the gene ends were 4 bases for V and 0 bases for J; bases not matched to a gene: 6. The CDR3 has 16 amino acids. In nucleotides, the CDR3 is TGTGCCAGCAGTTCGCAGGGACAGAGCTCTGGAAACACCATATATTTT. As protein: CASSSQGQSSGNTIYF.

V is TRBV6-5 and J is TRBJ2-7; D not resolved. Trimming removed 2 bases at V and 2 bases at J, with 13 bases between. Per germline, CDR1 MNHEY and CDR2 SVGAGI. There are 15 residues in the CDR3. CDR3 in DNA: TGTGCCAGCAGTTACGCGCAGCAAGGGCCCTACGAGCAGTACTTC. It codes for CASSYAQQGPYEQYF.

The chain employs TRBV7-9 and TRBJ2-1; 12 nucleotides align to TRBD2. Looked up from germline, CDR1 is SEHNR and CDR2 is FQNEAQ (reference sequence). The junction had 10 bases not matched to a gene; V was cut back by 2 bases and J by 8 bases. The CDR3 sequence is 17 residues long. The CDR3 DNA reads as TGTGCCAGCAGCTTAAGGGCTAGCGGGAGGGCCATAGATGAGCAGTTCTTC. It translates to CASSLRASGRAIDEQFF.

J is TRBJ1-1 and V is TRBV2; 11 positions agree with TRBD1. The germline V gene has CDR1 SNHLY and CDR2 FYNNEI. The CDR3 is 13 residues long. V shed 6 bases and J 12 bases; nucleotides not matched to a gene: 9. The CDR3, as DNA: TGTGCCAGCAGAGACCCGGGACAGGGGGAATCTTTCTTT. Translated, it gives CASRDPGQGESFF.

This clone has just one count. This chain joins TRBV5-1 and TRBJ2-5; TRBD2 agrees at 8 bases. Germline CDR1 and CDR2: SGHRS and YFSETQ. The CDR3 is 16 amino acids. Losses at the gene ends were 0 bases for V and 1 base for J; bases not matched to a gene: 5. The CDR3 DNA sequence: TGCGCCAGCAGCTTGGCCGCGGGGGGCCTCCAAGAGACCCAGTACTTC. Protein product: CASSLAAGGLQETQYF.

CDR3 loop: CASSSPLGAHTEAFF. The DNA of the CDR3 is TGCGCCAGCAGCTCCCCATTGGGGGCCCACACTGAAGCTTTCTTT. The V gene is TRBV4-1, the J gene TRBJ1-1; TRBD1 is a possible D gene (6 bases). Trimming removed 5 bases from V and 3 bases from J, with 16 bases in between. This CDR3 spans 15 amino acids. The germline V gene has CDR1 MGHRA and CDR2 YSYEKL.

The chain combines TRBV6-4 with TRBJ1-1; D is possibly TRBD1 (6 bases). Deletions cut 2 bases from V and 5 bases from J, with 12 bases between. CDR1 is MRHNA and CDR2 is SNTAGT in the germline V gene. The CDR3 is 14 amino acids. DNA of the CDR3: TGTGCCAGCAGTGACACGGACAGTCGGACTGAAGCTTTCTTT. This translates into CASSDTDSRTEAFF.

Here the CDR3 DNA reads TGCAGCGTTGTCGCGGTCAACACAGATACGCAGTATTTT. This gives the protein CSVVAVNTDTQYF. The V call is TRBV29-1, the J call TRBJ2-3; no firm D call. Germline assignment: CDR1 SQVTM and CDR2 ANQGSEA. The CDR3 is 13 residues long. V dropped 4 bases and J dropped 2 bases, with 10 bases sitting between them.

J is TRBJ2-1 and V is TRBV5-1, with 7 bases matching TRBD2. CDR1 is SGHRS and CDR2 is YFSETQ in the germline V gene. The CDR3 is 12 amino acids. V was clipped by 4 bases and J by 10 bases; unmatched bases: 5. CDR3 in DNA: TGCGCCAGCAGCCTTAAACTAGCGGAGCAGTTCTTC. It encodes CASSLKLAEQFF. The entire variable domain, with the rest obtained from reference TRBV5-1 and TRBJ2-1, is as follows: KAGVTQTPRYLIKTRGQQVTLSCSPISGHRSVSWYQQTPGQGLQFLFEYFSETQRNKGNFPGRFSGRQFSNSRSEMNVSTLELGDSALYLCASSLKLAEQFFGPGTRLTVL.

This clone occurred a few times. The rearrangement links TRBV5-1 to TRBJ1-1, with a tentative D call TRBD1 (5 bases). This CDR3 region has 14 residues. Deletions cut 1 base from V and 3 bases from J, with 10 bases between. Per germline, CDR1 SGHRS and CDR2 YFSETQ. DNA of the CDR3: TGCGCCAGCAGCTTGTCCCCGGGGGACACTGAAGCTTTCTTT. This sequence encodes CASSLSPGDTEAFF.

This chain uses TRBV15 with TRBJ1-1; D unresolved. Trimming removed 1 base at V and 1 base at J, with 13 bases between. Germline CDR1 and CDR2: LNHNV and YYDKDF (reference sequence). CDR3 length: 16 amino acids. The DNA of the CDR3 is TGTGCCACCAGCAGAGGCAACCGGGCCAAGAACACTGAAGCTTTCTTT. Encoded protein: CATSRGNRAKNTEAFF.

This chain joins TRBV14 and TRBJ2-7; 7 bases align to TRBD1. Looked up from germline, CDR1 is SGHDN and CDR2 is FVKESK. The CDR3 runs 15 residues. The V segment lost 4 bases and the J segment 6 bases; nucleotides outside the gene matches: 12. The CDR3 nucleotides are TGTGCCAGCAGCCCGGCGGCAGGGGGAACAAGCGAGCAGTACTTC. Its translation is CASSPAAGGTSEQYF.

The chain is built from TRBV5-1 and TRBJ2-1; D is undetermined. This CDR3 has 11 amino acids. Germline CDR1 reads SGHRS; CDR2 reads YFSETQ. The ends were cut back, 3 bases at V and 8 bases at J, with 6 bases in the middle. The CDR3: CASSSPDEQFF. The CDR3 DNA reads as TGCGCCAGCAGCTCCCCTGATGAGCAGTTCTTC.

The rearrangement links TRBV4-1 to TRBJ2-7; 8 bases are a match to TRBD1. Unmatched junction bases numbered 13, after V lost 1 base and J lost 2 bases. Per the germline V gene, CDR1 is MGHRA and CDR2 is YSYEKL. There are 18 residues in the CDR3. The DNA of the CDR3 is TGCGCCAGCAGCCAAGGCCTCCGGGACAGGTGGCGGACCTACGAGCAGTACTTC. It is translated as CASSQGLRDRWRTYEQYF.

This clone was counted once. The rearrangement joins TRBV2 to TRBJ2-2; 10 bases are shared with TRBD2. The CDR3 extends over 15 amino acids. Germline lookup yields CDR1 SNHLY and CDR2 FYNNEI. Losses at the gene ends were 8 bases for V and 8 bases for J; bases not matched to a gene: 11. The CDR3, as DNA: TGTGCCAGCGCAGCGCTAGCGGGGGCACGAGGGGAGCTGTTTTTT. Protein: CASAALAGARGELFF.